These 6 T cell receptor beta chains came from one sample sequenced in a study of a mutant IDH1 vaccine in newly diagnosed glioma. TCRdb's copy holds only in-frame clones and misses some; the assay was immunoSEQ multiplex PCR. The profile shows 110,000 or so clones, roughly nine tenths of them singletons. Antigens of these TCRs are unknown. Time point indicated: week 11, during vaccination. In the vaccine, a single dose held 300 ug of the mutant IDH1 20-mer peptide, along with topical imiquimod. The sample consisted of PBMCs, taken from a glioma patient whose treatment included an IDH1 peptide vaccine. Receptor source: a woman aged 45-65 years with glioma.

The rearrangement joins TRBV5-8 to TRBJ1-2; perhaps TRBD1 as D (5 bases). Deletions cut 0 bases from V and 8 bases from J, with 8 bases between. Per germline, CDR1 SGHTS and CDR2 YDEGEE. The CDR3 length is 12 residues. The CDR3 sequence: CASSLGQRGYTF. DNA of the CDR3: TGTGCCAGCAGCTTGGGACAGCGGGGCTACACCTTC.

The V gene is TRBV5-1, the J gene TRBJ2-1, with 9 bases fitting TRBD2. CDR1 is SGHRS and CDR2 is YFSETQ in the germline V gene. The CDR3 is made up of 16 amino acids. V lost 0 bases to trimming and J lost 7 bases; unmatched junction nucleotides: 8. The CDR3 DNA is TGCGCCAGCAGCTTGGTCGGTAGCGGGAGCACGAATGAGCAGTTCTTC. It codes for CASSLVGSGSTNEQFF.

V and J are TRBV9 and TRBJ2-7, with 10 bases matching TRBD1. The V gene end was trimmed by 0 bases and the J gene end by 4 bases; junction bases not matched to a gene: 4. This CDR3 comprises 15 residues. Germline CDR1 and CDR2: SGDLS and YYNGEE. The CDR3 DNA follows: TGTGCCAGCAGCGTAGATGGACAGGGGGGATACGAGCAGTACTTC. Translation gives CASSVDGQGGYEQYF.

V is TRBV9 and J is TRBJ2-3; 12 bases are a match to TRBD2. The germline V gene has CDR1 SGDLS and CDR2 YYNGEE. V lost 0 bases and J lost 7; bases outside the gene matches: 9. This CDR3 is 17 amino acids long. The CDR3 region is CASSVEWLAGGPYTQYF. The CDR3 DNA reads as TGTGCCAGCAGCGTAGAGTGGCTAGCGGGAGGGCCTTATACGCAGTATTTT. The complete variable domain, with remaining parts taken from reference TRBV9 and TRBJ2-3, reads DSGVTQTPKHLITATGQRVTLRCSPRSGDLSVYWYQQSLDQGLQFLIQYYNGEERAKGNILERFSAQQFPDLHSELNLSSLELGDSALYFCASSVEWLAGGPYTQYFGPGTRLTVL.

CDR3 sequence: CASSLDGTDTQYF. DNA of the CDR3: TGCGCCAGCAGCTTGGACGGCACAGATACGCAGTATTTT. V usage is TRBV5-1 and J usage is TRBJ2-3, with D uncertain. Trimming removed 0 bases at V and 1 base at J, with 3 bases between. CDR3 length: 13 residues. The germline CDR1 and CDR2 sequences are SGHRS and YFSETQ.

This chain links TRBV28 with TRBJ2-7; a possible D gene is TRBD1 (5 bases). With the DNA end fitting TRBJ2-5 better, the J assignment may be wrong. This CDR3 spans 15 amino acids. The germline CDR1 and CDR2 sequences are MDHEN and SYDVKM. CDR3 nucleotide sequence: TGTGCCAGCAGTTTAAGTTTCAGGGAATTGGGGACCCAGTACTTC. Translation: CASSLSFRELGTQYF.